The rows below give T cell receptor beta chains drawn from one sample of a study of blood T cell repertoires in COVID-19. Only in-frame clones appear in the TCRdb table, and some are missing; sequencing was by immunoSEQ multiplex PCR. The table records approximately 220,000 clones, nearly 90% of them present only once. Material: PBMCs or T cells enriched from blood (not recorded which). The origin of the receptors is a man between 25 and 39 years old who had been exposed to COVID-19. The conserved cysteine and the conserved F or W are not part of the CDR3 here.

V | CDR3
TRBV7-9 | ASSAVGQGDEAF
TRBV30 | ASDRGYEQY
TRBV13 | ASSLRNSYTEAF
TRBV13 | ASSSRVNTEAF
TRBV2 | ASTAGANTGELF
TRBV4-1 | ASSQDLLPSGGYNEQF
TRBV7-9 | ASSPRADGEAF
TRBV4-2 | ASSQASAVTDTQY
TRBV6-5 | ASSYPPGNGYT
TRBV9 | ASSPDYTGTQY
TRBV5-1 | ASSLDGLANEQY
TRBV4-3 | ASSQRTGSGNTIY